These 14 T cell receptor beta chains were sequenced from one sample in a study of identifying expanded T cells in peripheral blood (dated by TCRdb to about 2019). Library preparation employed the immunoSEQ multiplex PCR assay. What TCRdb holds here is the immuneACCESS table cut down to in-frame rearrangements. Part of the clones is not present; checked against another copy, under half of the missing clones reflect an unresolved V gene, and the others are unexplained. The sample profile shows 120,000 or so clones; around four fifths of them were found once. The ten top clones hold 2.5% to 3.5% of the sample. What was sequenced was blood. The receptor set was obtained from a person aged 18-69 years in good health.

The CDR3 DNA reads as TGTGCCAGCAGCGTAGACCCGGGCGGATCGGCCTACGAGCAGTACTTC. It specifies CASSVDPGGSAYEQYF. The chain uses TRBV9 and TRBJ2-7; D is ambiguous. The CDR3 spans 16 residues. Germline V lookup: CDR1 SGDLS, CDR2 YYNGEE. The germline V and J ends were trimmed by 0 bases and 2 bases, with 15 bases remaining between them.

The CDR3 coding sequence is TGTGCCAGCAGCCAAGTAGGGAGAACTGAAGCTTTCTTT. Its translation: CASSQVGRTEAFF. The chain carries TRBV14 and TRBJ1-1; D uncertain. There are 13 residues in the CDR3. V dropped 1 base and J dropped 5 bases, with 8 bases sitting between them. The V gene's germline CDR1 is SGHDN and CDR2 FVKESK.

The chain has TRBV7-9 and TRBJ1-1; 7 positions match TRBD1. The CDR3 contains 15 residues. Germline CDR1 is SEHNR and CDR2 is FQNEAQ (reference sequence). After removal of 3 bases from V and 0 bases from J, the junction contained 4 bases not matched to a gene. The CDR3 nucleotides read TGTGCCAGCAGCTTCAGGGGGGGCTTGAACACTGAAGCTTTCTTT. Its protein is CASSFRGGLNTEAFF.

This chain connects TRBV18 to TRBJ1-4; D is uncertain. Germline assignment: CDR1 KGHSH and CDR2 LQKENI. This CDR3 comprises 19 residues. V was cut by 2 bases and J by 0 bases, with 19 bases left in between. The chain's CDR3 is CASSPSISTASSTNEKLFF. CDR3 coding DNA: TGTGCCAGCTCACCATCTATAAGCACCGCGTCCTCAACTAATGAAAAACTGTTTTTT.

V is TRBV29-1 and J is TRBJ2-7; D gene unclear. Trimming left V 0 bases short and J 5 bases short, with 8 bases between. The CDR3 totals 12 residues. Germline V gives CDR1 SQVTM, CDR2 ANQGSEA. This CDR3 is CSVEDLGDEQYF. In nucleotides, the CDR3 is TGCAGCGTTGAAGACCTGGGCGACGAGCAGTACTTC.

This clone has a single count. J is TRBJ1-1 and V is TRBV6-5; D may be TRBD1 (5 bases). The CDR3 loop spans 16 amino acids. Per germline, CDR1 MNHEY and CDR2 SVGAGI. The germline V and J ends were trimmed by 2 bases and 3 bases, with 16 bases remaining between them. The CDR3 protein is CASSYGALGGDTEAFF. The CDR3 nucleotides are TGTGCCAGCAGTTACGGGGCCCTGGGGGGGGACACTGAAGCTTTCTTT.

The chain has TRBV28 and TRBJ1-5, with unresolved D. This CDR3 contains 16 residues. The V end lost 2 bases, the J end lost 7 bases, and 18 bases lay between the germline ends. The germline gives CDR1 MDHEN, CDR2 SYDVKM. In nucleotides, the CDR3 is TGTGCCAGCAGTTTAAGGCGATCACAGCAAGGGCAGCCCCAGCATTTT. Its translation is CASSLRRSQQGQPQHF.

The chain is built from TRBV5-1 and TRBJ1-2; D might be TRBD1 (6 bases). This CDR3 region has 12 residues. Trimming pared 3 bases from V and 7 bases from J, leaving 10 bases between. Germline values: CDR1 SGHRS, CDR2 YFSETQ. CDR3 amino acids: CASSSGVVGYTF. The CDR3, as DNA: TGCGCCAGCAGCTCAGGGGTTGTTGGCTACACCTTC.

This clone has just one count. The chain recombines TRBV7-7 with TRBJ2-1, with TRBD1 matching 9 bases. With 5 bases clipped from V and 9 bases from J, the junction kept 11 bases outside the gene matches. The CDR3 is 15 residues long. Germline V gene lookup returns CDR1 SSHAT and CDR2 FNYEAQ (reference sequence). The CDR3 protein is CASSLFTGGEGEQFF. CDR3 DNA sequence: TGTGCCAGCAGCCTATTTACAGGGGGCGAGGGTGAGCAGTTCTTC.

The rearrangement joins TRBV6-5 to TRBJ1-2; 10 bases are shared with TRBD1. J lost 6 bases, V lost 8 bases, and 9 bases had no gene match. CDR3 length equals 14 residues. The germline V gene encodes CDR1 MNHEY and CDR2 SVGAGI. The CDR3 coding sequence is TGTGCCAGCCAACTGACAGGGGGCTTGCATGGCTACACCTTC. Its protein product is CASQLTGGLHGYTF.

The chain uses TRBV5-1 and TRBJ1-4; D possibly corresponds to TRBD1 (5 bases). CDR3 length: 18 residues. CDR1 is SGHRS and CDR2 is YFSETQ in the germline V gene. V lost 4 bases to trimming and J lost 2 bases, with 21 bases between them. In DNA, the CDR3 is TGCGCCAGCAGCCCCCGAGGGACCCTGACAACCACTAATGAAAAACTGTTTTTT. This translates into CASSPRGTLTTTNEKLFF.

In this sample, this clone turned up a few times. The V gene is TRBV6-5, the J gene TRBJ1-2; TRBD1 might be the D (6 bases). This CDR3 is 13 amino acids long. CDR1 and CDR2 (germline): MNHEY, SVGAGI. Deletions cut 5 bases from V and 10 bases from J, with 17 bases between. The CDR3 sequence is CASSRGRGRPYTF. CDR3 DNA sequence: TGTGCCAGCAGTAGGGGCCGGGGGCGCCCCTACACCTTC.

The chain uses TRBV2 and TRBJ1-1; D gene ambiguous. The V end was cut by 7 bases, the J end by 1 base, with 10 bases between. CDR1 and CDR2 from the germline V gene are SNHLY and FYNNEI. There are 13 residues in the CDR3. CDR3 protein: CASNLEGNTEAFF. In DNA, the CDR3 is TGTGCCAGCAATTTGGAAGGGAACACTGAAGCTTTCTTT. Based on the CDR3 plus reference TRBV2 and TRBJ1-1, the full variable domain is EPEVTQTPSHQVTQMGQEVILRCVPISNHLYFYWYRQILGQKVEFLVSFYNNEISEKSEIFDDQFSVERPDGSNFTLKIRSTKLEDSAMYFCASNLEGNTEAFFGQGTRLTVV.

The chain joins TRBV6-6 to TRBJ2-7; the D is unclear. Trimming left V 0 bases short and J 0 bases short, with 12 bases between. The CDR3 sequence is 16 residues long. The germline CDR1 and CDR2 sequences are MNHNY and SVGAGI (reference sequence). The DNA for the CDR3 is TGTGCCAGCAGTTACTCGACGATTGTAAGCTCCTACGAGCAGTACTTC. Translated, it gives CASSYSTIVSSYEQYF.